This T cell receptor beta chain emerged from a study of neoadjuvant anti-PD-1 for oral cavity cancer. Per germline, CDR1 SGHNT and CDR2 YYREEE (reference sequence). V was shortened by 4 bases and J by 0 bases, with 7 bases between the two germline ends. The CDR3 contains 14 residues. As to time point: after neoadjuvant nivolumab, at surgical resection. These oral cavity squamous cell carcinomas were HPV-negative and locally advanced. PBMCs were not maintained or expanded in culture before analysis. Repertoires were generated with immunoSEQ multiplex PCR, while TCRdb's copy carries only in-frame clones and drops some. The table records about 14,000 clones, about 75% of them present only once.

The sample here was PBMCs, taken after nivolumab (anti-PD-1) treatment. The V and J genes are TRBV5-4 and TRBJ2-2; tentative D call: TRBD2 (6 bases). The source of this sequence is a person aged 40 to 85 with oral cavity squamous cell carcinoma. The CDR3 loop is CASSRDSNTGELFF. As DNA, the CDR3 is TGTGCCAGCAGCCGGGACTCGAACACCGGGGAGCTGTTTTTT.